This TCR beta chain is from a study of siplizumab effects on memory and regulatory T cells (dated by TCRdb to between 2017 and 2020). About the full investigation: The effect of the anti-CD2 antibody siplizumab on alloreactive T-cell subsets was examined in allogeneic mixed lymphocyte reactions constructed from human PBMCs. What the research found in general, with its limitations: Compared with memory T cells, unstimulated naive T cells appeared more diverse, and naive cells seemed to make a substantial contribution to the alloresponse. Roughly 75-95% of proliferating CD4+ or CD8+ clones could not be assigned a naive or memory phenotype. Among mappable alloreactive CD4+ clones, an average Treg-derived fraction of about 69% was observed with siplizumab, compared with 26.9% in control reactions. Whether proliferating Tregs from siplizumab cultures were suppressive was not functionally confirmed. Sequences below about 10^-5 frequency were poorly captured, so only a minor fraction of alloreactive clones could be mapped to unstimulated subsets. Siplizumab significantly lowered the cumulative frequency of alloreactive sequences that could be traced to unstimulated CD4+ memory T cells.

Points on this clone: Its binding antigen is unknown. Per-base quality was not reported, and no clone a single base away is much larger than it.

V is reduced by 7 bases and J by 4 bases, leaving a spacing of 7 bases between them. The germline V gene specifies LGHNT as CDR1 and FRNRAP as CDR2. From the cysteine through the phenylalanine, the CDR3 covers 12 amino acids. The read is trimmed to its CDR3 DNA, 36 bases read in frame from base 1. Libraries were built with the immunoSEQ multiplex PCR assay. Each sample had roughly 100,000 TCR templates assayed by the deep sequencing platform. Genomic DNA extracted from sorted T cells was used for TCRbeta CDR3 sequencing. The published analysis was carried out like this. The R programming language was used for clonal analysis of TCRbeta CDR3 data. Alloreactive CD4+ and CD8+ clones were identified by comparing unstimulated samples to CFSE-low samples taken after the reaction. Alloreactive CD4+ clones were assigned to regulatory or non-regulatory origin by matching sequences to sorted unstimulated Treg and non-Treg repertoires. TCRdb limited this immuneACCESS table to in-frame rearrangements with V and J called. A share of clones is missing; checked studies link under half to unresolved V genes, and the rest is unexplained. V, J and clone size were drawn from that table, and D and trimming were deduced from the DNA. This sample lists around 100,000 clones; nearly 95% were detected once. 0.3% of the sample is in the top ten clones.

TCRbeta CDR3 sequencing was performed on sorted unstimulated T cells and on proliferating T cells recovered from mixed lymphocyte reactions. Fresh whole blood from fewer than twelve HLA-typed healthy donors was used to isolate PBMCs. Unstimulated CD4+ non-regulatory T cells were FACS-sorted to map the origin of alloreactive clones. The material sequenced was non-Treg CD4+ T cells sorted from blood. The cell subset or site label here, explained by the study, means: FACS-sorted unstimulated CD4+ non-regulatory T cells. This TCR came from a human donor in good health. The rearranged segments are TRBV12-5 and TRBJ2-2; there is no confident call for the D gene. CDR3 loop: CASASITGELFF. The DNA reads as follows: TGTGCTAGTGCCAGTATCACCGGGGAGCTGTTTTTT.